Shown below are 19 T cell receptor beta chains from a single sample sequenced in a study of blood T cell repertoires in COVID-19. Clones were read by immunoSEQ multiplex PCR, and TCRdb kept only the in-frame ones, dropping some. The table lists 330,000 or so clones, 85% to 90% of them singletons. Specimen: PBMCs or T cells enriched from blood (not recorded which). These receptors all stem from a woman aged 25 to 39 who had been exposed to COVID-19.

The gene calls are TRBV7-9 and TRBJ1-1, with 9 bases lining up with TRBD1. The CDR3 consists of 14 residues. Germline loops: CDR1 SEHNR, CDR2 FQNEAQ (reference sequence). V was pared by 4 bases and J by 4 bases, with 4 bases of the junction left unmatched. CDR3 DNA sequence: TGTGCCAGCAGCTCTGGACAGGGGATCACTGAAGCTTTCTTT. This encodes CASSSGQGITEAFF.

The chain couples TRBV28 to TRBJ2-2; 7 bases align to TRBD2. CDR3 length equals 16 residues. Germline CDR1 and CDR2: MDHEN and SYDVKM. V lost 7 bases to trimming and J lost 1 base; unmatched junction nucleotides: 9. CDR3 in amino acids: CASTLPAGWNTGELFF. DNA for the CDR3: TGTGCCAGCACCCTACCAGCGGGATGGAACACCGGGGAGCTGTTTTTT.

The J gene is TRBJ2-1, the V gene TRBV6-2 or TRBV6-3, with 11 positions matching TRBD2. The CDR3 totals 16 residues. Germline-derived CDR1 and CDR2 are MNHEY and SVGEGT. The V gene end was trimmed by 2 bases and the J gene end by 11 bases; junction bases not matched to a gene: 11. CDR3 coding DNA: TGTGCCAGCAGTTACGCGACTAGCGGGGAGGGGGGCCAGCAGTTCTTC. It encodes CASSYATSGEGGQQFF.

The chain is built from TRBV3-1 (or the pseudogene TRBV3-2) and TRBJ1-5; tentative D call: TRBD1 (6 bases). Per germline, CDR1 LGHDT and CDR2 YNNKEL (reference sequence). V was shortened by 2 bases and J by 6 bases, with 11 bases between the two germline ends. The CDR3 sequence is 14 residues long. For the CDR3, the DNA is TGTGCCAGCAGCCAAAGAGGGGGTGGTCAGCCCCAGCATTTT. Translation: CASSQRGGGQPQHF.

The chain carries TRBV27 and TRBJ2-7; D is perhaps TRBD2 (6 bases). This CDR3 is 14 amino acids long. CDR1 is MNHEY, CDR2 SMNVEV, per germline (reference sequence). V was shortened by 6 bases and J by 4 bases, with 16 bases between the two germline ends. Written as DNA, the CDR3 is TGTGCCAGCAGCCCAAAACTAGCTGCGTACGAGCAGTACTTC. This translates into CASSPKLAAYEQYF.

This sequence joins TRBV2 and TRBJ2-2; possible D gene TRBD1, 5 bases. The V gene's germline CDR1 is SNHLY and CDR2 FYNNEI. The CDR3 length is 14 residues. Trimming left V 0 bases short and J 6 bases short, with 8 bases between. The CDR3 is CASSEAAGSGELFF. In nucleotides, the CDR3 is TGTGCCAGCAGTGAAGCAGCAGGGTCCGGGGAGCTGTTTTTT. Using reference TRBV2 and TRBJ2-2 for the parts outside the CDR3, the full variable domain is EPEVTQTPSHQVTQMGQEVILRCVPISNHLYFYWYRQILGQKVEFLVSFYNNEISEKSEIFDDQFSVERPDGSNFTLKIRSTKLEDSAMYFCASSEAAGSGELFFGEGSRLTVL.

The J gene is TRBJ2-5, the V gene TRBV30; TRBD1 is a possible D gene (6 bases). V was trimmed by 1 base and J by 12 bases, leaving 15 bases between them. The CDR3 spans 12 residues. Germline V CDR1 and CDR2: GTSNPN, SVGIG (reference sequence). DNA of the CDR3: TGTGCCTGGAGTGGAGCCGGACAGCCCAAGTACTTC. Translating gives CAWSGAGQPKYF.

The chain joins TRBV5-6 to TRBJ2-3; TRBD2 agrees at 11 bases. Germline trimming cut 0 bases from V and 0 bases from J; bases unmatched to any gene: 3. CDR3 length: 17 residues. Looked up from germline, CDR1 is SGHDT and CDR2 is YYEEEE. CDR3 sequence: CASSLAGLAGSTDTQYF. The CDR3 nucleotides are TGTGCCAGCAGCTTGGCAGGACTAGCGGGTAGCACAGATACGCAGTATTTT.

The table lists this clone with a count of one. In the same sample, other DNA sequences code for this CDR3. The gene calls are TRBV19 and TRBJ1-1, with D unresolved. The CDR3 is 13 residues long. Germline V lookup: CDR1 LNHDA, CDR2 SQIVND (reference sequence). Trimming removed 2 bases at V and 2 bases at J, with 6 bases between. The CDR3 loop is CASSISSNTEAFF. DNA for the CDR3: TGTGCCAGTAGTATATCATCAAACACTGAAGCTTTCTTT.

This clone was recorded once. The chain joins TRBV5-1 to TRBJ2-2, with TRBD2 as a possible D gene (6 bases). The CDR3 length is 15 residues. Per germline, CDR1 SGHRS and CDR2 YFSETQ. Between the trimmed V and J ends, which lost 2 bases and 6 bases, there was a span of 14 bases. CDR3 protein: CASSLQTPGAGELFF. The CDR3 DNA reads TGCGCCAGCAGCTTACAAACCCCGGGGGCCGGGGAGCTGTTTTTT.

The rearrangement joins TRBV7-9 to TRBJ1-2, with D unclear. Trimming pared 1 base from V and 2 bases from J, leaving 17 bases between. This CDR3 region has 17 residues. The germline CDR1 and CDR2 sequences are SEHNR and FQNEAQ (reference sequence). Written as DNA, the CDR3 is TGTGCCAGCAGCTTAGAGGCCGGGAGGCCGGCCAACTATGGCTACACCTTC. Protein: CASSLEAGRPANYGYTF.

The CDR3 is CASSIPPGRTGELFF. In DNA form, the CDR3 reads TGTGCCAGCTCAATCCCTCCGGGGAGGACCGGGGAGCTGTTTTTT. V usage is TRBV18 and J usage is TRBJ2-2; D perhaps matches TRBD2 (6 bases). CDR1 KGHSH and CDR2 LQKENI come from the germline V gene. Trimming removed 5 bases at V and 5 bases at J, with 15 bases between. The CDR3 loop spans 15 amino acids. Supplemented by reference TRBV18 and TRBJ2-2, the full variable domain reads NAGVMQNPRHLVRRRGQEARLRCSPMKGHSHVYWYRQLPEEGLKFMVYLQKENIIDESGMPKERFSAEFPKEGPSILRIQQVVRGDSAAYFCASSIPPGRTGELFFGEGSRLTVL.

J is TRBJ2-1 and V is TRBV19; 7 bases agree with TRBD2. Trimming at V came to 4 bases and at J to 12 bases, leaving 12 bases not matched to a gene. Germline V gene lookup returns CDR1 LNHDA and CDR2 SQIVND (reference sequence). The CDR3 loop spans 14 amino acids. The CDR3 is CASSTPGTTFGQFF. The CDR3 coding sequence is TGTGCCAGTAGTACCCCCGGGACTACCTTCGGGCAGTTCTTC. The variable domain in full, completed from reference TRBV19 and TRBJ2-1, reads DGGITQSPKYLFRKEGQNVTLSCEQNLNHDAMYWYRQDPGQGLRLIYYSQIVNDFQKGDIAEGYSVSREKKESFPLTVTSAQKNPTAFYLCASSTPGTTFGQFFGPGTRLTVL.

This clone was detected only a few times. The chain links TRBV4-2 to TRBJ2-7; possibly TRBD1 for D (6 bases). The V gene's germline CDR1 is LGHNA and CDR2 YNFKEQ. Trimming removed 1 base from V and 0 bases from J, with 13 bases in between. This CDR3 is built from 16 residues. The CDR3 sequence: CASSQGAGDTSYEQYF. The CDR3 DNA follows: TGTGCCAGCAGCCAAGGGGCAGGGGACACCTCCTACGAGCAGTACTTC.

CDR3 in amino acids: CASSLVAGPETQYF. The CDR3 bases are TGTGCCAGCAGCTTGGTAGCAGGGCCAGAGACCCAGTACTTC. The chain has TRBV5-4 and TRBJ2-5, with D possibly matching TRBD1 (5 bases). The length of the CDR3 is 14 residues. Trimming cost V 0 bases and J 4 bases, with 10 bases left between them. CDR1 and CDR2 (germline): SGHNT, YYREEE (reference sequence).

This clone was seen more than once but under ten times. V gene TRBV9 combines with J gene TRBJ1-1; D remains unclear. With 4 bases removed from V and 4 bases from J, the gap between germline ends came to 14 bases. The germline V gene encodes CDR1 SGDLS and CDR2 YYNGEE. This CDR3 has 14 residues. The chain's CDR3 is CASSFSERFTEAFF. The CDR3 DNA reads as TGTGCCAGCAGCTTCAGCGAGAGATTCACTGAAGCTTTCTTT.

The V and J genes are TRBV5-1 and TRBJ2-3; 12 bases are shared with TRBD2. The CDR3 has 16 amino acids. The trim removed 4 bases at V and 2 bases at J, leaving 5 bases unmatched. CDR1 SGHRS and CDR2 YFSETQ come from the germline V gene. The CDR3 here is CASSRTSGRPTDTQYF. The CDR3, as DNA: TGCGCCAGCAGCAGAACTAGCGGGAGGCCCACAGATACGCAGTATTTT.

For this clone: Within the sample, other DNA sequences also encode this same CDR3. The genes are TRBV12-3 or TRBV12-4 and TRBJ2-2; possibly TRBD2 for D (5 bases). CDR3 length: 13 amino acids. V was trimmed by 3 bases and J by 5 bases, leaving 7 bases between them. CDR3 loop: CASSFGETGELFF. In DNA form, the CDR3 reads TGTGCCAGCAGTTTCGGGGAGACCGGGGAGCTGTTTTTT.

The J gene is TRBJ1-3, the V gene TRBV27; TRBD1 matches 7 bases. V shed 6 bases and J 8 bases; nucleotides not matched to a gene: 10. The CDR3 is made up of 14 amino acids. In germline, CDR1 is MNHEY, CDR2 SMNVEV (reference sequence). CDR3 nucleotide sequence: TGTGCCAGCAGCAAAACCCGACAGGGTTACACCATATATTTT. This gives the protein CASSKTRQGYTIYF.